This T cell receptor (beta chain) was observed in a study of technical replicates of blood from a handful of donors. This table comes from immunoSEQ multiplex PCR, and its TCRdb copy is limited to in-frame clones, with some not included. The top ten clones hold 5.1% of a sample with about 63,000 clones, more than 85% of them seen once. The germline V gene has CDR1 SGHAT and CDR2 FQNNGV. The CDR3 is made up of 14 amino acids. V lost 5 bases, J lost 7 bases, and 4 bases stayed unmatched. What was sequenced was PBMCs. The chain recombines TRBV11-2 with TRBJ2-2; TRBD1 agrees at 10 bases. The receptor comes from a human donor in good health. Some clones in this sample may be carry-over from other donors' samples. The CDR3 DNA reads TGTGCCAGCAGCAGACAGGGGGCGGTCGGGGAGCTGTTTTTT. Amino acid sequence: CASSRQGAVGELFF.